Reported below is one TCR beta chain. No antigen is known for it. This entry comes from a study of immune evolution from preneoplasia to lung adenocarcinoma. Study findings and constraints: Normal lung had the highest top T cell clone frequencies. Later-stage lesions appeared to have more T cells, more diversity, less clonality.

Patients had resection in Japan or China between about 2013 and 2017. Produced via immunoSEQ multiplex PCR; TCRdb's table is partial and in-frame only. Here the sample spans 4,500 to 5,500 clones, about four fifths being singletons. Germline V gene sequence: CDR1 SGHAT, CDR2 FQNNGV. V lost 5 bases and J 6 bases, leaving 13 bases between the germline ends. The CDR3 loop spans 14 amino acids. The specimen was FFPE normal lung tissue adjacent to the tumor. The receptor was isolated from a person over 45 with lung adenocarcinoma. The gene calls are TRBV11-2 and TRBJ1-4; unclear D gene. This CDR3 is CASSPPRRDEKLFF. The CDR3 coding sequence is TGTGCCAGCAGCCCCCCCCGGAGGGATGAAAAACTGTTTTTT.